This paragraph reports one T cell receptor (beta chain). Its matching antigen is unknown. Molecular barcoding with unique molecular identifiers was used for the TCRbeta library. TCRdb called the PCR reads again in MiXCR, with one record for every CDR3 protein. The repertoire holds 200,000 to 250,000 distinct CDR3 sequences, with 24% as singletons. The data are from a study of T-cell reconstitution after alpha-beta-depleted transplantation in children. General study findings and limits: At one year after transplant, newly produced T cells mostly accounted for T-cell counts and diversity.

V was pared by 9 bases and J by 5 bases, with 11 bases of the junction left unmatched. In germline, CDR1 is SSHAT, CDR2 FNYEAQ (reference sequence). The CDR3 loop spans 16 amino acids. Sequenced material: PBMCs, mostly from graft donor cells, taken 360 days after TCRalphabeta/CD19-depleted stem cell transplant. The TCR sequence derives from a female patient aged 2-9 years who had a stem cell transplant for congenital amegakaryocytic thrombocytopenia, so the T cells may come from the graft donor. This chain links TRBV7-7 with TRBJ2-5; 14 bases line up with TRBD2. The chain's CDR3 is CARSRGTSGRMETQYF. In DNA form, the CDR3 reads TGTGCCAGGAGTCGTGGGACTAGCGGGAGAATGGAGACCCAGTACTTC.